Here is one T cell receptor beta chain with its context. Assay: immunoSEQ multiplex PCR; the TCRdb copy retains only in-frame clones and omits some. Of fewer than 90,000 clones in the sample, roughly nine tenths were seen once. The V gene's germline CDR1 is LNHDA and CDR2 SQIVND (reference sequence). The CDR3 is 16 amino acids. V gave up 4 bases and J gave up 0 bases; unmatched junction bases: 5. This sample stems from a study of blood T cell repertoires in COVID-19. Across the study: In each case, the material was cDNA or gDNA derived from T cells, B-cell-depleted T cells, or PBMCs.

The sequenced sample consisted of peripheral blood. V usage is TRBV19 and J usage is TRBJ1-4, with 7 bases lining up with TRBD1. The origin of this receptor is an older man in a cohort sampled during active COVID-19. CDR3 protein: CASSTGTAPTNEKLFF. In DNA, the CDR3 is TGTGCCAGTAGTACCGGGACAGCTCCAACTAATGAAAAACTGTTTTTT.